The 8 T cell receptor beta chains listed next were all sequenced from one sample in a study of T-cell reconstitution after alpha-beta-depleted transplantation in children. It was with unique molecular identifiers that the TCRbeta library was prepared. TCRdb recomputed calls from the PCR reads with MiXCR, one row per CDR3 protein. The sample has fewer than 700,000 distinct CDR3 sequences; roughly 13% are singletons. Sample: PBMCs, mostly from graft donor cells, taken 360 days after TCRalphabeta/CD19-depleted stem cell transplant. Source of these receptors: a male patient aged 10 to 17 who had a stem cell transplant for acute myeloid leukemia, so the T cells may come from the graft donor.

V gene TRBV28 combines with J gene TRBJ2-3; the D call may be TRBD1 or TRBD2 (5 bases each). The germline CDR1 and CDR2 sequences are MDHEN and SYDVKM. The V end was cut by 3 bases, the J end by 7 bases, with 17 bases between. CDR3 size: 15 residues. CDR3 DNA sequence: TGTGCCAGCAGTTTTCTGGGAGCCAAGGGGTATACGCAGTATTTT. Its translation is CASSFLGAKGYTQYF.

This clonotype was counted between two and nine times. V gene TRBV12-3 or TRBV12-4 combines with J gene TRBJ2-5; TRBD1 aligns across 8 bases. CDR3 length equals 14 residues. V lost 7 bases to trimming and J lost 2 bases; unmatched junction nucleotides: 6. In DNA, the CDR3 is TGTGCCAGCAAATACACAGGGGGGCAAGAGACCCAGTACTTC. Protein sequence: CASKYTGGQETQYF.

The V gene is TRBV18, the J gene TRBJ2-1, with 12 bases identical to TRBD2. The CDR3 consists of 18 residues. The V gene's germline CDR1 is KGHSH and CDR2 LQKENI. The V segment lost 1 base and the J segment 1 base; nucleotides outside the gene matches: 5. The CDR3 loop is CASSPLRTSGRSYNEQFF. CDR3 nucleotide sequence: TGTGCCAGCTCACCACTCCGCACTAGCGGGAGGTCCTACAATGAGCAGTTCTTC.

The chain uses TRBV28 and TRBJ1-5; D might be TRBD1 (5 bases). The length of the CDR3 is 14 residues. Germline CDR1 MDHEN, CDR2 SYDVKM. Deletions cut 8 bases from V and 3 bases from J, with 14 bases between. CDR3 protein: CASSGTPSNQPQHF. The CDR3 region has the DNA TGTGCCAGCTCCGGGACTCCTTCCAATCAGCCCCAGCATTTT.

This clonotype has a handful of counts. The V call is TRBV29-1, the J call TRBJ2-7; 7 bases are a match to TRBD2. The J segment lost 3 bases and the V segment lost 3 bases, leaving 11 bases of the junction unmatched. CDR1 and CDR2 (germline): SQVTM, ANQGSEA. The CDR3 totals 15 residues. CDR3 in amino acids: CSVEEARGGIYEQYF. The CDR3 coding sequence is TGCAGCGTTGAGGAGGCCCGGGGAGGGATCTACGAGCAGTACTTC.

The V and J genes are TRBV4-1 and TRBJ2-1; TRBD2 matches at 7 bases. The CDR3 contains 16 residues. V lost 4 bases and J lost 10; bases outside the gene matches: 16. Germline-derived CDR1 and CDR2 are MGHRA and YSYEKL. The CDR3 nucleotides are TGCGCCAGCAGCCCCCGGGAGGAGGTGGGGGGTGGGGAGCAGTTCTTC. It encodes CASSPREEVGGGEQFF.

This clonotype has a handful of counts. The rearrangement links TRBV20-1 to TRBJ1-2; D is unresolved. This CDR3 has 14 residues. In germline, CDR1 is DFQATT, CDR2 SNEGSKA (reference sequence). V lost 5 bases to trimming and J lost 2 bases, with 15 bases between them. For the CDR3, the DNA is TGCAGTGCTCGCCTAGGAACACTGAACTATGGCTACACCTTC. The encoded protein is CSARLGTLNYGYTF.

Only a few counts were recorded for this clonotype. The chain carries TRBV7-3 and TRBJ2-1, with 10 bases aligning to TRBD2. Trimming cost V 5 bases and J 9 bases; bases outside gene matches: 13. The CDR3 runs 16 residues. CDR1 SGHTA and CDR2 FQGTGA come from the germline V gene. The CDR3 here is CASSLKGGSGRSEQFF. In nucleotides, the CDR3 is TGTGCCAGCAGCCTCAAAGGGGGTAGCGGGAGGAGTGAGCAGTTCTTC.